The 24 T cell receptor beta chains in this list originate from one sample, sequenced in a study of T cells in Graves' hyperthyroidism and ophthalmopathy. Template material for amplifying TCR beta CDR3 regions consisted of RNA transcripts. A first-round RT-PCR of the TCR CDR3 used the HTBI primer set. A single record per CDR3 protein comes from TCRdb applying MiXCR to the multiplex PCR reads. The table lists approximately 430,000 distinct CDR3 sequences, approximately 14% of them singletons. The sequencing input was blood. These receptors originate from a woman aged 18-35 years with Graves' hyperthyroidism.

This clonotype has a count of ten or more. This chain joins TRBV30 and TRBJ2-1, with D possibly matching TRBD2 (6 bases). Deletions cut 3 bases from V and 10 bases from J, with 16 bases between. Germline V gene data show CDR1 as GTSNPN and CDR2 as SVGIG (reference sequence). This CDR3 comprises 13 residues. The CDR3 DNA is TGTGCCTGGAGCAAAGGAGGGCTCAGGGAGCAGTTCTTC. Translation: CAWSKGGLREQFF. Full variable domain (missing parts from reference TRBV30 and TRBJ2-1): SQTIHQWPATLVQPVGSPLSLECTVEGTSNPNLYWYRQAAGRGLQLLFYSVGIGQISSEVPQNLSASRPQDRQFILSSKKLLLSDSGFYLCAWSKGGLREQFFGPGTRLTVL.

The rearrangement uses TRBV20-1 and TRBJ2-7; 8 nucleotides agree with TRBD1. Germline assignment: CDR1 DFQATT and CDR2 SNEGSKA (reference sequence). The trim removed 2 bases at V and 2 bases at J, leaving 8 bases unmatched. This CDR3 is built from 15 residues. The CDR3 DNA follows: TGCAGTGCTAGAACGACGGGACAGGCGACCTACGAGCAGTACTTC. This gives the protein CSARTTGQATYEQYF.

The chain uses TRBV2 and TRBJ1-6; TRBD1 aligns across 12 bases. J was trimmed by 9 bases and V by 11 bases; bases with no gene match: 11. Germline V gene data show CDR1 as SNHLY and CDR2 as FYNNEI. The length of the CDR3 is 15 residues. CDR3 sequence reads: CAFKLGTGGVSPLHF. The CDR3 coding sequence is TGTGCCTTTAAACTCGGGACAGGGGGCGTTTCACCCCTCCACTTT.

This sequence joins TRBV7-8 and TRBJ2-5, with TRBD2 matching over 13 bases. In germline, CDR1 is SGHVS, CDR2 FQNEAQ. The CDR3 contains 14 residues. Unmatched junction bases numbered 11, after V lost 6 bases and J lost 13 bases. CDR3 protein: CASRKSRTSGSSYF. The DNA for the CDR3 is TGTGCCAGCAGAAAATCTCGGACTAGCGGGAGTTCGTACTTC.

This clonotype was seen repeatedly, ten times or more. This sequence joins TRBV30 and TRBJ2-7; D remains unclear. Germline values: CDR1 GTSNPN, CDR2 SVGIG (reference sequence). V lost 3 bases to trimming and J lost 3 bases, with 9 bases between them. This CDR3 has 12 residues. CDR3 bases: TGTGCCTGGAGCGATCCGGACTACGAGCAGTACTTC. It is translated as CAWSDPDYEQYF.

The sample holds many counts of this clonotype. CDR3 bases: TGTGCCAGCAGTTACACCGGACTAGCGGGAGGTAATGAGCAGTTCTTC. Translated, it gives CASSYTGLAGGNEQFF. The chain carries TRBV6-5 and TRBJ2-1, with TRBD2 identical over 14 bases. CDR1 and CDR2 from the germline V gene are MNHEY and SVGAGI. V lost 2 bases to trimming and J lost 7 bases; unmatched junction nucleotides: 4. The CDR3 runs 16 residues.

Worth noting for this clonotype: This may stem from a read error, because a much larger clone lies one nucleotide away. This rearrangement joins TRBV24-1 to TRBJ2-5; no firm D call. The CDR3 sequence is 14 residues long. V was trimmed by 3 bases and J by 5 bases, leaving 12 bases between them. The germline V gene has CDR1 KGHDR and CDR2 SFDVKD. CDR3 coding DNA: TGTGCCACCAGTGATGCCACCACCGGCGAGACCCAGTACTTC. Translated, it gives CATSDATTGETQYF.

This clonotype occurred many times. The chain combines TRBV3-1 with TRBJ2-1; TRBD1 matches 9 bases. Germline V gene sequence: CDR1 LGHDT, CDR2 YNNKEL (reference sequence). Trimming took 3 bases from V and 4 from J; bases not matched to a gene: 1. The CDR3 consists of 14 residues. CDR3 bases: TGTGCCAGCAGCCACGGACAGGGGTACAATGAGCAGTTCTTC. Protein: CASSHGQGYNEQFF.

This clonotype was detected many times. In DNA, the CDR3 is TGTGCCAGCAGCCCCCAGCCCGGGAACACTGAAGCTTTCTTT. It specifies CASSPQPGNTEAFF. This chain uses TRBV7-3 with TRBJ1-1; D uncertain. Looked up from germline, CDR1 is SGHTA and CDR2 is FQGTGA. There are 14 residues in the CDR3. V was cut by 5 bases and J by 1 base, with 11 bases left in between.

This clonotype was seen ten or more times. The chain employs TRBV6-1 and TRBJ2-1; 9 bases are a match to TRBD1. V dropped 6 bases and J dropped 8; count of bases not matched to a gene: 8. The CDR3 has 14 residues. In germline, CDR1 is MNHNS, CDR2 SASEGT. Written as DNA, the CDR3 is TGTGCCAGCAGGAGGACAGGGGATGTGGATGAGCAGTTCTTC. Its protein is CASRRTGDVDEQFF.

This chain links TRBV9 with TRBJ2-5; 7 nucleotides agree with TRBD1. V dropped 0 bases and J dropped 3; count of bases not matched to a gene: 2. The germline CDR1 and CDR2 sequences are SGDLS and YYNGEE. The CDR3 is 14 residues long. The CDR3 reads CASSVAGTEETQYF. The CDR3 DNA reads TGTGCCAGCAGCGTAGCCGGGACAGAAGAGACCCAGTACTTC. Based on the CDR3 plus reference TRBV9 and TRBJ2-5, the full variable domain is DSGVTQTPKHLITATGQRVTLRCSPRSGDLSVYWYQQSLDQGLQFLIQYYNGEERAKGNILERFSAQQFPDLHSELNLSSLELGDSALYFCASSVAGTEETQYFGPGTRLLVL.

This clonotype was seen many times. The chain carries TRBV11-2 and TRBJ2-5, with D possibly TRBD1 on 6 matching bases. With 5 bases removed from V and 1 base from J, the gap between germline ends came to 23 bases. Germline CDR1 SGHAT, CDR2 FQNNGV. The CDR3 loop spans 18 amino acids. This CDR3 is CASSRSLTSGGFQETQYF. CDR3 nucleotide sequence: TGTGCCAGCAGCCGCTCACTGACGAGTGGGGGCTTCCAAGAGACCCAGTACTTC.

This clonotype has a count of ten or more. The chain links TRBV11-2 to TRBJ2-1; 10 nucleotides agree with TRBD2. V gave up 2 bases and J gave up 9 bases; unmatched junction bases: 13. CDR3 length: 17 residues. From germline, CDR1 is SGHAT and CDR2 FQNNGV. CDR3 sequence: CASSLSPTSGTRGEQFF. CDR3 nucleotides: TGTGCCAGCAGCTTATCTCCTACTAGCGGGACCCGGGGTGAGCAGTTCTTC.

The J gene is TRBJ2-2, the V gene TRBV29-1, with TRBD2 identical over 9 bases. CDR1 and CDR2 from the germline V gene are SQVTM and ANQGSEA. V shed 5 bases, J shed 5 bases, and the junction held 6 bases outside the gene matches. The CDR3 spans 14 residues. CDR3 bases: TGCAGCGTTTCCGGGACTAGCCCTACCGGGGAGCTGTTTTTT. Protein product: CSVSGTSPTGELFF.

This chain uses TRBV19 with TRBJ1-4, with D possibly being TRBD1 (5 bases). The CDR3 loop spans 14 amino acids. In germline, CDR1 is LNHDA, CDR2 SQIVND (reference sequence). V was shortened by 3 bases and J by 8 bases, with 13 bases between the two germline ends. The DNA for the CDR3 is TGTGCCAGTAGTATGGGGGACGAGGGGGAAAAACTGTTTTTT. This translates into CASSMGDEGEKLFF. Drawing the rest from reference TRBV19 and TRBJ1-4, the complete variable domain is DGGITQSPKYLFRKEGQNVTLSCEQNLNHDAMYWYRQDPGQGLRLIYYSQIVNDFQKGDIAEGYSVSREKKESFPLTVTSAQKNPTAFYLCASSMGDEGEKLFFGSGTQLSVL.

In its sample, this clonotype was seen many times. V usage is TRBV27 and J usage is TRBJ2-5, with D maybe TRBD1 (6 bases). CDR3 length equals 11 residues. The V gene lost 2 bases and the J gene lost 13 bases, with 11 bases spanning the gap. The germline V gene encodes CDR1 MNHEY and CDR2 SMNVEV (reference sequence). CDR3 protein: CASSLGTRLYF. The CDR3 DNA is TGTGCCAGCAGTTTAGGGACAAGGTTGTACTTC.

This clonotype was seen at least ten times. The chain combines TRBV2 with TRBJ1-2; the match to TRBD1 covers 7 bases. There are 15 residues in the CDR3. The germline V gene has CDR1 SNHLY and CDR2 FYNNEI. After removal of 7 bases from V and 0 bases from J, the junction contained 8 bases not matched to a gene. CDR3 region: CASKDRAKTNYGYTF. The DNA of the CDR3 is TGTGCCAGCAAAGACAGGGCTAAGACTAACTATGGCTACACCTTC.

The CDR3 protein is CASSLDEWQYGYTF. The CDR3 nucleotides read TGTGCCAGCAGCTTGGATGAGTGGCAGTATGGCTACACCTTC. This chain connects TRBV5-4 to TRBJ1-2; D call uncertain. The CDR3 runs to 14 residues. With 0 bases removed from V and 5 bases from J, the gap between germline ends came to 11 bases. Germline-derived CDR1 and CDR2 are SGHNT and YYREEE (reference sequence). The full variable domain, in which reference TRBV5-4 and TRBJ1-2 provide the parts outside the CDR3, is ETGVTQSPTHLIKTRGQQVTLRCSSQSGHNTVSWYQQALGQGPQFIFQYYREEENGRGNFPPRFSGLQFPNYSSELNVNALELDDSALYLCASSLDEWQYGYTFGSGTRLTVV.

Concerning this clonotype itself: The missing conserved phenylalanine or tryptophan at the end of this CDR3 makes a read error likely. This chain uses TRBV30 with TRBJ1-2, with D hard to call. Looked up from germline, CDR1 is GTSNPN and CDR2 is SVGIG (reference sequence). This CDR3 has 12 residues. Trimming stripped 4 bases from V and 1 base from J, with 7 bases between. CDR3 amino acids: CAWKRHNYGYTL. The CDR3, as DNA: TGTGCCTGGAAGCGACATAACTATGGCTACACCCTC.

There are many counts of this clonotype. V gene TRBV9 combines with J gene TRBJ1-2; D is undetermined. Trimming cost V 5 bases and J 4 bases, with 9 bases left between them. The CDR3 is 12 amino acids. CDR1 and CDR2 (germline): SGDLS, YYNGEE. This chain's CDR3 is CASRDQSYGYTF. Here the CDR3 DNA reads TGTGCCAGCAGGGACCAGAGCTATGGCTACACCTTC.

Here the CDR3 reads CASSLTHPGQGSEAFF. The DNA of the CDR3 is TGTGCCAGCAGCCTAACTCACCCGGGACAGGGCTCTGAAGCTTTCTTT. The V call is TRBV2, the J call TRBJ1-1; TRBD1 aligns across 9 bases. Per germline, CDR1 SNHLY and CDR2 FYNNEI. The CDR3 has 16 amino acids. V was clipped by 6 bases and J by 6 bases; unmatched bases: 14.

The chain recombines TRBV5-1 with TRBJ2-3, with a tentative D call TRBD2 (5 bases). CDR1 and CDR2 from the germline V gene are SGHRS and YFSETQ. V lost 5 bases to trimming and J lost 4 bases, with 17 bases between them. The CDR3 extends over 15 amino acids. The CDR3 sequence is CASRTVLETPDTQYF. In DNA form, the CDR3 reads TGCGCCAGCAGGACCGTACTAGAGACCCCAGATACGCAGTATTTT.

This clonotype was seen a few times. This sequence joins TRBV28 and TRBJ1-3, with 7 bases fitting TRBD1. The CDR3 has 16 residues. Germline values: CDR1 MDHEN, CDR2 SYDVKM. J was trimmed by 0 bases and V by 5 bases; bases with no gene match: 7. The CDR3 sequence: CASSIGDSSSGNTIYF. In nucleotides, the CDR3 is TGTGCCAGCAGTATAGGGGACAGCTCCTCTGGAAACACCATATATTTT.

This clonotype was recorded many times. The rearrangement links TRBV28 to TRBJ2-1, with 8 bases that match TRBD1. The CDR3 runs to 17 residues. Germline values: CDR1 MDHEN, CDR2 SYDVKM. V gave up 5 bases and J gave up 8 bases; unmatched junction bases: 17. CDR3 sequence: CASSAFPVRTGNYEQFF. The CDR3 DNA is TGTGCCAGCAGTGCCTTTCCCGTCCGGACAGGGAATTATGAGCAGTTCTTC.